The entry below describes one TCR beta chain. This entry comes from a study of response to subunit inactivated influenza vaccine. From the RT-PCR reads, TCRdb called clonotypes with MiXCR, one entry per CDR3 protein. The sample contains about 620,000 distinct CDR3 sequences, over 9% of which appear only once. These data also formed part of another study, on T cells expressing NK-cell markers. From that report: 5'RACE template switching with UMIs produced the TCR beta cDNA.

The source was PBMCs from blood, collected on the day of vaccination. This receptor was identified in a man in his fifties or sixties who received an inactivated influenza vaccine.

Here the CDR3 reads CASSWGQGAQETQYF. The CDR3 DNA follows: TGCGCCAGCAGCTGGGGACAGGGGGCTCAGGAGACCCAGTACTTC. The chain recombines TRBV5-1 with TRBJ2-5, with TRBD1 matching 12 bases. This CDR3 is 15 amino acids long. V shed 3 bases and J 5 bases; nucleotides not matched to a gene: 5. Germline loops: CDR1 SGHRS, CDR2 YFSETQ. Together with reference TRBV5-1 and TRBJ2-5, the CDR3 gives the full variable domain: KAGVTQTPRYLIKTRGQQVTLSCSPISGHRSVSWYQQTPGQGLQFLFEYFSETQRNKGNFPGRFSGRQFSNSRSEMNVSTLELGDSALYLCASSWGQGAQETQYFGPGTRLLVL.